Shown below are 32 T cell receptor beta chains from a single sample sequenced in a study of Ad26.COV2.S vaccination and SARS-CoV-2 variants. Sequencing used immunoSEQ multiplex PCR; TCRdb keeps in-frame clones, though not all of them. The sample includes about 350,000 clones, around 84% of them seen just once. Treatment indicated: over 15 received Ad26.COV2.S at low or high dose, single or two shots; five or six received placebo; per-sample allocation not given. The samples date from day 63 after the first vaccine or placebo injection. This specimen consisted of peripheral blood, obtained in a trial of Ad26.COV2.S vaccine versus placebo. The origin of the receptors is a person aged 18 to 65 who received the Ad26.COV2.S COVID-19 vaccine or a placebo.

This clone was observed once. The chain couples TRBV2 to TRBJ2-1; unclear D gene. In germline, CDR1 is SNHLY, CDR2 FYNNEI. The V end was cut by 3 bases, the J end by 8 bases, with 17 bases between. This CDR3 region has 15 residues. CDR3 sequence reads: CASSDRLGSVDEQFF. The CDR3 DNA follows: TGTGCCAGCAGTGATAGGCTTGGGTCCGTCGATGAGCAGTTCTTC.

The chain uses TRBV7-2 and TRBJ2-7; unclear D gene. Trimming took off 4 bases at V and 4 bases at J, with 14 bases between the two ends. CDR1 is SGHTA, CDR2 FQGNSA, per germline. This CDR3 spans 14 amino acids. The CDR3 here is CASSSGSLGYEQYF. Written as DNA, the CDR3 is TGTGCCAGCAGCTCGGGCAGCTTGGGTTACGAGCAGTACTTC.

This clone was observed many times. CDR3 region: CASSENLLTEQYF. The CDR3 DNA reads as TGCGCCAGCAGTGAGAACTTACTCACTGAGCAGTACTTC. V gene TRBV10-1 combines with J gene TRBJ2-7; D unclear. CDR1 and CDR2 from the germline V gene are WNHNN and SYGVQD (reference sequence). This CDR3 comprises 13 residues. Deletions cut 2 bases from V and 7 bases from J, with 12 bases between.

The rearrangement links TRBV18 to TRBJ1-2; no clear D. Looked up from germline, CDR1 is KGHSH and CDR2 is LQKENI. V was shortened by 0 bases and J by 4 bases, with 12 bases between the two germline ends. This CDR3 is built from 15 residues. CDR3 loop: CASSPPLGTGYGYTF. The CDR3 DNA is TGTGCCAGCTCACCACCGCTGGGAACCGGCTATGGCTACACCTTC.

This clone was seen only once. The chain combines TRBV10-3 with TRBJ1-1; the match to TRBD1 covers 10 bases. The CDR3 runs to 16 residues. J gave up 5 bases and V 10 bases, and 16 bases lay outside the gene matches. Per germline, CDR1 ENHRY and CDR2 SYGVKD. Here the CDR3 DNA reads TGTGCCACCCTCCCTTCCGGGACAGGGGCTTTTACTGAAGCTTTCTTT. Its translation is CATLPSGTGAFTEAFF.

The gene calls are TRBV6-5 and TRBJ2-3; 10 nucleotides line up with TRBD1. The J segment lost 4 bases and the V segment lost 2 bases, leaving 6 bases of the junction unmatched. In germline, CDR1 is MNHEY, CDR2 SVGAGI. The length of the CDR3 is 16 residues. The CDR3 nucleotides are TGTGCCAGCAGTTACCCGACAGGGGGCACCGCAGATACGCAGTATTTT. The encoded protein is CASSYPTGGTADTQYF.

The V and J genes are TRBV3-1 (or the pseudogene TRBV3-2) and TRBJ1-5, with 8 bases fitting TRBD1. V trimming: 0 bases; J trimming: 11 bases; junction bases outside the gene matches: 21. Germline V lookup: CDR1 LGHDT, CDR2 YNNKEL (reference sequence). The CDR3 contains 19 residues. The chain's CDR3 is CASSQDFPGQGTSDGAQHF. Written as DNA, the CDR3 is TGTGCCAGCAGCCAAGATTTTCCCGGACAGGGAACTTCAGATGGAGCCCAGCATTTT.

The chain recombines TRBV2 with TRBJ1-3; D is undetermined. Germline CDR1 is SNHLY and CDR2 is FYNNEI. V dropped 0 bases and J dropped 0 bases, with 6 bases sitting between them. This CDR3 is 15 amino acids long. The CDR3 DNA sequence: TGTGCCAGCAGTGAAGCTTACTTCTCTGGAAACACCATATATTTT. Its translation: CASSEAYFSGNTIYF.

This chain uses TRBV6-1 with TRBJ2-1, with 11 bases identical to TRBD2. This CDR3 spans 18 amino acids. V gave up 7 bases and J gave up 2 bases; unmatched junction bases: 13. Germline CDR1 and CDR2: MNHNS and SASEGT. CDR3 residues: CASTETSGTIRAYNEQFF. In DNA, the CDR3 is TGTGCCAGCACTGAGACTAGCGGGACAATCAGGGCCTACAATGAGCAGTTCTTC.

The CDR3 DNA sequence: TGTGCCAGCAGCTTCTTTAGCACTAGCACAACCTACGAGCAGTACTTC. It translates to CASSFFSTSTTYEQYF. V usage is TRBV5-5 and J usage is TRBJ2-7; possible D gene TRBD2, 6 bases. Trimming took off 2 bases at V and 2 bases at J, with 17 bases between the two ends. This CDR3 is 16 amino acids long. CDR1 is SGHKS, CDR2 YYEKEE, per germline (reference sequence). The full variable domain, its missing parts supplied by reference TRBV5-5 and TRBJ2-7, is DAGVTQSPTHLIKTRGQQVTLRCSPISGHKSVSWYQQVLGQGPQFIFQYYEKEERGRGNFPDRFSARQFPNYSSELNVNALLLGDSALYLCASSFFSTSTTYEQYFGPGTRLTVT.

This chain uses TRBV6-6 with TRBJ1-2, with TRBD1 matching over 7 bases. The CDR3 sequence is 13 residues long. The V and J ends lost 7 bases and 10 bases, in that order; junction bases with no gene match: 12. Germline CDR1 is MNHNY and CDR2 is SVGAGI (reference sequence). CDR3 protein: CASNNPGQLYYTF. Written as DNA, the CDR3 is TGTGCCAGCAATAATCCGGGACAGCTTTACTACACCTTC.

The rearrangement uses TRBV10-3 and TRBJ2-7, with TRBD1 identical over 10 bases. J was trimmed by 3 bases and V by 6 bases; bases with no gene match: 5. The CDR3 sequence is 14 residues long. Germline V CDR1 and CDR2: ENHRY, SYGVKD. The CDR3: CAISGTGAIYEQYF. Here the CDR3 DNA reads TGTGCCATCAGCGGGACAGGGGCAATCTACGAGCAGTACTTC.

The chain uses TRBV7-9 and TRBJ1-1, with D maybe TRBD1 (5 bases). Trimming shortened V by 5 bases and J by 8 bases, and 24 bases separated the two germline ends. Per germline, CDR1 SEHNR and CDR2 FQNEAQ (reference sequence). The CDR3 is made up of 16 amino acids. The CDR3 nucleotides read TGTGCCAGCAGCCTACCTTTGCGGTTGGGGCCATCCGAAGCTTTCTTT. As protein: CASSLPLRLGPSEAFF.

The chain employs TRBV6-2 or TRBV6-3 and TRBJ1-1, with TRBD1 as a possible D gene (5 bases). V lost 2 bases to trimming and J lost 1 base, with 26 bases between them. The length of the CDR3 is 20 residues. Germline CDR1 MNHEY, CDR2 SVGEGT. The CDR3 spells CASSYTPFASIRVRNTEAFF. The CDR3 nucleotides read TGTGCCAGCAGTTACACCCCTTTTGCGTCGATCAGGGTTCGGAACACTGAAGCTTTCTTT.

The chain joins TRBV18 to TRBJ1-5; 8 bases fit TRBD1. This CDR3 has 14 residues. Germline trimming cut 3 bases from V and 7 bases from J; bases unmatched to any gene: 5. In germline, CDR1 is KGHSH, CDR2 LQKENI. CDR3 residues: CASSPENRGQPQHF. CDR3 nucleotide sequence: TGTGCCAGCTCACCGGAGAACAGGGGGCAGCCCCAGCATTTT. Combining the CDR3 with reference TRBV18 and TRBJ1-5 gives the whole variable domain NAGVMQNPRHLVRRRGQEARLRCSPMKGHSHVYWYRQLPEEGLKFMVYLQKENIIDESGMPKERFSAEFPKEGPSILRIQQVVRGDSAAYFCASSPENRGQPQHFGDGTRLSIL.

The J gene is TRBJ2-5, the V gene TRBV28, with D tentatively TRBD1 or TRBD2 (5 bases each). The CDR3 is 15 residues long. CDR1 is MDHEN and CDR2 is SYDVKM in the germline V gene. Trimming pared 7 bases from V and 2 bases from J, leaving 17 bases between. CDR3 DNA: TGTGCCAGCAATAAATTGAGGGGCGTACAAGAGACCCAGTACTTC. Residues: CASNKLRGVQETQYF.

The rearrangement uses TRBV27 and TRBJ2-7; perhaps D is TRBD1 or TRBD2 (5 bases each). V dropped 2 bases and J dropped 3 bases, with 26 bases sitting between them. Looked up from germline, CDR1 is MNHEY and CDR2 is SMNVEV (reference sequence). This CDR3 is built from 19 residues. The CDR3 here is CASSLTGWGVRAPNYEQYF. The CDR3 bases are TGTGCCAGCAGTTTAACAGGTTGGGGTGTGCGGGCTCCGAACTACGAGCAGTACTTC.

This clone has only one observation. The V call is TRBV11-2, the J call TRBJ1-1; D is unclear. V gave up 6 bases and J gave up 0 bases, with 5 bases separating them. Germline V gene sequence: CDR1 SGHAT, CDR2 FQNNGV. The CDR3 runs 12 residues. This chain's CDR3 is CASSPMNTEAFF. The CDR3 nucleotides are TGTGCCAGCAGTCCAATGAACACTGAAGCTTTCTTT.

V gene TRBV11-2 combines with J gene TRBJ2-2, with D possibly being TRBD2 (6 bases). The germline V and J ends were trimmed by 4 bases and 7 bases, with 13 bases remaining between them. The CDR3 runs to 14 residues. Looked up from germline, CDR1 is SGHAT and CDR2 is FQNNGV. The CDR3 here is CASSWRVLGGELFF. The CDR3 DNA is TGTGCCAGCAGCTGGAGGGTACTCGGCGGGGAGCTGTTTTTT.

V and J are TRBV6-2 or TRBV6-3 and TRBJ2-7; D possibly corresponds to TRBD2 (6 bases). Germline-derived CDR1 and CDR2 are MNHEY and SVGEGT. The CDR3 runs to 13 residues. V was clipped by 0 bases and J by 7 bases, with 10 bases between them. CDR3 region: CASSYSEGIEQYF. CDR3 bases: TGTGCCAGCAGTTACTCGGAGGGGATTGAGCAGTACTTC.

J is TRBJ2-3 and V is TRBV5-4; TRBD2 matches 8 bases. With V trimmed by 2 bases and J by 3 bases, 2 bases remained unmatched. This CDR3 contains 14 residues. Germline lookup yields CDR1 SGHNT and CDR2 YYREEE (reference sequence). The CDR3 spells CASSFSGRTDTQYF. The DNA of the CDR3 is TGTGCCAGCAGCTTCAGCGGGAGAACAGATACGCAGTATTTT.

This chain joins TRBV28 and TRBJ1-2; maybe TRBD1 (6 bases). The CDR3 length is 16 residues. The V gene lost 6 bases and the J gene lost 6 bases, with 23 bases spanning the gap. CDR1 is MDHEN, CDR2 SYDVKM, per germline. The CDR3 bases are TGTGCCAGCAGCCCCGTCCTGGGGACACCTACCCATGGCTACACCTTC. Protein: CASSPVLGTPTHGYTF.

In this sample, this clone is medium-sized. The chain combines TRBV3-1 (or the pseudogene TRBV3-2) with TRBJ2-5; D call uncertain. V was cut by 5 bases and J by 5 bases, with 6 bases left in between. The CDR3 has 11 amino acids. The V gene's germline CDR1 is LGHDT and CDR2 YNNKEL (reference sequence). This CDR3 is CASSLEETQYF. The DNA of the CDR3 is TGTGCCAGCAGCTTAGAGGAGACCCAGTACTTC.

The chain couples TRBV7-9 to TRBJ2-3; TRBD2 aligns across 9 bases. The germline gives CDR1 SEHNR, CDR2 FQNEAQ (reference sequence). The CDR3 is 15 residues long. J gave up 0 bases and V 2 bases, and 0 bases lay outside the gene matches. The CDR3 here is CASSLLAGSTDTQYF. CDR3 nucleotide sequence: TGTGCCAGCAGCTTACTAGCGGGAAGCACAGATACGCAGTATTTT.

CDR3 bases: TGTGCCACCAGTGAGGCAGGGGAAAATGAGCAGTTCTTC. Translation gives CATSEAGENEQFF. The rearrangement joins TRBV24-1 to TRBJ2-1, with D maybe TRBD1 (6 bases). This CDR3 region has 13 residues. Germline assignment: CDR1 KGHDR and CDR2 SFDVKD. Trimming removed 4 bases at V and 7 bases at J, with 10 bases between.

Only one count was recorded for this clone. The genes are TRBV28 and TRBJ2-5, with TRBD1 as a possible D gene (7 bases). The CDR3 consists of 13 residues. V lost 9 bases and J lost 4, with 15 bases in between. Germline-derived CDR1 and CDR2 are MDHEN and SYDVKM. The CDR3: CASEGQGGETQYF. The CDR3 coding sequence is TGTGCCAGTGAGGGGCAGGGGGGAGAGACCCAGTACTTC.

This clone was detected once. The rearrangement uses TRBV5-4 and TRBJ1-2, with 9 bases identical to TRBD1. Germline CDR1 and CDR2: SGHNT and YYREEE (reference sequence). The V gene end was trimmed by 4 bases and the J gene end by 8 bases; junction bases not matched to a gene: 9. This CDR3 region has 14 residues. CDR3 loop: CASSETGTGRGYTF. CDR3 DNA: TGTGCCAGCAGCGAAACCGGGACAGGGAGAGGCTACACCTTC.

This chain links TRBV18 with TRBJ2-7, with D unclear. CDR3 size: 12 residues. V lost 2 bases to trimming and J lost 4 bases, with 6 bases between them. CDR1 and CDR2 from the germline V gene are KGHSH and LQKENI. As DNA, the CDR3 is TGTGCCAGCTCACCAGGGGATTACGAGCAGTACTTC. Amino acids: CASSPGDYEQYF. Full variable domain (missing parts from reference TRBV18 and TRBJ2-7): NAGVMQNPRHLVRRRGQEARLRCSPMKGHSHVYWYRQLPEEGLKFMVYLQKENIIDESGMPKERFSAEFPKEGPSILRIQQVVRGDSAAYFCASSPGDYEQYFGPGTRLTVT.

The rearrangement joins TRBV2 to TRBJ2-1; tentatively, D is TRBD2 (7 bases). V was cut by 9 bases and J by 10 bases, with 19 bases left in between. Germline V gives CDR1 SNHLY, CDR2 FYNNEI. The CDR3 is 13 amino acids. The CDR3 region has the DNA TGTGCCAGTGAGGGGAGGGGGAGAGGCGAGCAGTTCTTC. It is translated as CASEGRGRGEQFF.

CDR3 sequence: CASSPKATGSPYEQYF. DNA for the CDR3: TGCGCCAGCAGCCCTAAAGCGACAGGGTCTCCCTACGAGCAGTACTTC. The V gene is TRBV4-1, the J gene TRBJ2-7; TRBD1 matches at 7 bases. CDR3 length equals 16 residues. Looked up from germline, CDR1 is MGHRA and CDR2 is YSYEKL. J lost 2 bases, V lost 4 bases, and 11 bases had no gene match.

Only one count was recorded for this clone. J is TRBJ2-7 and V is TRBV15, with D perhaps TRBD1 (6 bases). The germline CDR1 and CDR2 sequences are LNHNV and YYDKDF (reference sequence). Trimming pared 4 bases from V and 0 bases from J, leaving 10 bases between. The CDR3 is 14 amino acids. CDR3: CATSTTGSSYEQYF. For the CDR3, the DNA is TGTGCCACCAGCACTACAGGGTCCTCCTACGAGCAGTACTTC.

The chain combines TRBV7-2 with TRBJ2-7; D not resolved. Trimming left V 1 base short and J 2 bases short, with 6 bases between. The CDR3 extends over 13 amino acids. The V gene's germline CDR1 is SGHTA and CDR2 FQGNSA. The CDR3 region is CASSLVEAYEQYF. The CDR3 DNA is TGTGCCAGCAGCTTAGTTGAAGCCTACGAGCAGTACTTC.